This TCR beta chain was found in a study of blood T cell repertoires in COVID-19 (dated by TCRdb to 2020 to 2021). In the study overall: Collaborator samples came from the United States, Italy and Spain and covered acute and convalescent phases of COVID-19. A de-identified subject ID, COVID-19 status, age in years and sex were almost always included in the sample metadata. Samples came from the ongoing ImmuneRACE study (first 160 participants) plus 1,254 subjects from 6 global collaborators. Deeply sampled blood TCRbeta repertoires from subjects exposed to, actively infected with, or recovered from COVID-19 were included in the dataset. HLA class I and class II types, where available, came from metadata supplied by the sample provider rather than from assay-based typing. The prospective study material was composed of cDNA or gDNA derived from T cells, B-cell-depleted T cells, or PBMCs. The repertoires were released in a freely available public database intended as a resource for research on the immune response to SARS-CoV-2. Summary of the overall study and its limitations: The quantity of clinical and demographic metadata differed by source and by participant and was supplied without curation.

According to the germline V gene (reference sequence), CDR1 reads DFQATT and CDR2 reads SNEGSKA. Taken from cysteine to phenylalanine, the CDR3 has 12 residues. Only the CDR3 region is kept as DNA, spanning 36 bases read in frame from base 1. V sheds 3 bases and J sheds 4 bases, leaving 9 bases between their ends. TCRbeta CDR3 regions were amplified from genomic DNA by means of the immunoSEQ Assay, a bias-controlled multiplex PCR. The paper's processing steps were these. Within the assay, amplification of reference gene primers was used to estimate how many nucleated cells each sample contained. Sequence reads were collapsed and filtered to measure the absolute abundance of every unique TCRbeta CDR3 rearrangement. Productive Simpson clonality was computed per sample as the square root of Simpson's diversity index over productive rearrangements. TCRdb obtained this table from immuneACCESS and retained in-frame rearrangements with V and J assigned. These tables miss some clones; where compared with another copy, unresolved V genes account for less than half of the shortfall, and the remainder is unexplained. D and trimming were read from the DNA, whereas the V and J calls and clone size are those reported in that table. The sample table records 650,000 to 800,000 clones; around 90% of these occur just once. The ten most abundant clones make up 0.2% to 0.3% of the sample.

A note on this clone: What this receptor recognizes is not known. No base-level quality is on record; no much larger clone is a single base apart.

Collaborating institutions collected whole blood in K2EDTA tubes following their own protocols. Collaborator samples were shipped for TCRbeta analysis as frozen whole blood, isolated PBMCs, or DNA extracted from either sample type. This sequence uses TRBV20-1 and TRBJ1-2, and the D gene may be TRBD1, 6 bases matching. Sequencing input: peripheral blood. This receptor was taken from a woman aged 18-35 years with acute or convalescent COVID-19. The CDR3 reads CSASVGAYGYTF. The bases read TGCAGTGCTAGTGTGGGGGCCTATGGCTACACCTTC.